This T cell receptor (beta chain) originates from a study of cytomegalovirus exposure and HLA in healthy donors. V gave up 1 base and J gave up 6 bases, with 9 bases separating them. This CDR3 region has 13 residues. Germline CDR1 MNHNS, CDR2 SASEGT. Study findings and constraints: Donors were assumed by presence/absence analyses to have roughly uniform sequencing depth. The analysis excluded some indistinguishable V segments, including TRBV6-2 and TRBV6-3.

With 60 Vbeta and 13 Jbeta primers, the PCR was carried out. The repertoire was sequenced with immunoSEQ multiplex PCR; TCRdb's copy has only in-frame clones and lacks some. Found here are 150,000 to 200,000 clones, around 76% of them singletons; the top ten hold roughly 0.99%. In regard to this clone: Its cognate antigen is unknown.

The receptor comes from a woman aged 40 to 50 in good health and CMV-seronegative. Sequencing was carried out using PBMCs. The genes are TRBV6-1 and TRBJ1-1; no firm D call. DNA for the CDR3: TGTGCCAGCAGTGAAGTGTTGGGCGCTGAAGCTTTCTTT. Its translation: CASSEVLGAEAFF.